The 31 T cell receptor beta chains given below trace back to one sample, sequenced in a study of regulatory T cells in long-lasting Graves disease. To make TCR beta libraries, researchers used iRepertoire HTBI primers and Arm-PCR of CDR3 regions. A single record per CDR3 protein comes from TCRdb applying MiXCR to the multiplex PCR reads. The sample has about 500,000 distinct CDR3 sequences, 9.5% to 15% seen once. Time point given: newly diagnosed GD, antithyroid drugs for less than 3 months. RNA from PBMCs was the source of the TCR library. These data also formed part of another study, on T cells in Graves' hyperthyroidism and ophthalmopathy.

The sample was peripheral blood mononuclear cells (PBMCs), taken at new diagnosis, from a patient treated with antithyroid drugs. All receptors derive from a woman under 40 with Graves disease.

The rearrangement joins TRBV3-1 to TRBJ2-5, with TRBD2 identical over 9 bases. The germline gives CDR1 LGHDT, CDR2 YNNKEL (reference sequence). The J segment lost 0 bases and the V segment lost 10 bases, leaving 12 bases of the junction unmatched. The CDR3 spans 16 residues. Written as DNA, the CDR3 is TGTGCCATTGGGTGGCTAGCGGGACCGTACCAAGAGACCCAGTACTTC. Protein product: CAIGWLAGPYQETQYF.

This clonotype was observed many times. This chain uses TRBV10-2 with TRBJ2-1, with a tentative D call TRBD1 (6 bases). V was cut by 3 bases and J by 7 bases, with 22 bases left in between. The CDR3 contains 17 residues. CDR1 is WSHSY, CDR2 SAAADI, per germline. Written as DNA, the CDR3 is TGCGCCAGCAGTGAAGCCGCAACACTACAGGGCCCGAATGAGCAGTTCTTC. Protein: CASSEAATLQGPNEQFF.

This clonotype was recorded many times. V and J are TRBV2 and TRBJ1-2, with D maybe TRBD1 (5 bases). The CDR3 length is 14 residues. The germline V gene encodes CDR1 SNHLY and CDR2 FYNNEI. V lost 7 bases, J lost 2 bases, and 14 bases lay in between. This chain's CDR3 is CASTSGTLNYGYTF. The CDR3 nucleotides read TGTGCCAGCACCTCCGGGACCTTAAACTATGGCTACACCTTC.

In its sample, this clonotype was seen many times. The gene calls are TRBV12-5 and TRBJ1-2; 7 bases are a match to TRBD1. With 4 bases clipped from V and 8 bases from J, the junction kept 7 bases outside the gene matches. The CDR3 covers 13 residues. Germline lookup yields CDR1 LGHNT and CDR2 FRNRAP. CDR3 sequence: CASGSSGGGGYTF. The CDR3 coding sequence is TGTGCTAGTGGTTCCTCAGGGGGAGGAGGCTACACCTTC.

This clonotype came up a few times. This sequence joins TRBV2 and TRBJ1-2; D unclear. The germline gives CDR1 SNHLY, CDR2 FYNNEI. CDR3 size: 13 residues. The ends were cut back, 1 base at V and 6 bases at J, with 9 bases in the middle. Written as DNA, the CDR3 is TGTGCCAGCAGTGAAGAGGCCCACAATGGCTACACCTTC. Translated: CASSEEAHNGYTF.

This clonotype showed up many times. This chain connects TRBV28 to TRBJ2-2, with D unresolved. Germline V gene data show CDR1 as MDHEN and CDR2 as SYDVKM. This CDR3 contains 14 residues. The germline V and J ends were trimmed by 4 bases and 3 bases, with 9 bases remaining between them. For the CDR3, the DNA is TGTGCCAGCAGTTACGGGCTAGACACCGGGGAGCTGTTTTTT. It encodes CASSYGLDTGELFF.

Comment on this clonotype: The conserved closing phenylalanine or tryptophan is absent in this CDR3, likely reflecting a read error. The DNA is left out, because the CDR3 cannot be placed on it with certainty; the CDR3 is given as TCRdb lists it. The chain couples TRBV11-2 to TRBJ2-5; TRBD1 is the table's D call and was not checked against the DNA. The CDR3 region is 14 residues in length, termini included. The V gene's germline CDR1 is SGHAT and CDR2 FQNNGV. The CDR3 region is CASSLGTGGETRYL.

This clonotype occurred many times. The gene calls are TRBV2 and TRBJ1-1, with TRBD1 as a possible D gene (6 bases). V lost 1 base, J lost 1 base, and 25 bases lay in between. Germline assignment: CDR1 SNHLY and CDR2 FYNNEI. The CDR3 has 20 amino acids. The CDR3 sequence is CASSEDLPWGLDVRNTEAFF. Written as DNA, the CDR3 is TGTGCCAGCAGTGAAGATCTCCCGTGGGGGCTTGACGTTCGGAACACTGAAGCTTTCTTT.

Ten or more counts support this clonotype. V is TRBV28 and J is TRBJ2-2; no reliable D call. The CDR3 consists of 11 residues. Trimming pared 6 bases from V and 5 bases from J, leaving 4 bases between. The germline V gene has CDR1 MDHEN and CDR2 SYDVKM. CDR3 region: CASRLTGELFF. CDR3 nucleotide sequence: TGTGCCAGCAGGTTAACCGGGGAGCTGTTTTTT. The whole variable domain, filled in from reference TRBV28 and TRBJ2-2, reads DVKVTQSSRYLVKRTGEKVFLECVQDMDHENMFWYRQDPGLGLRLIYFSYDVKMKEKGDIPEGYSVSREKKERFSLILESASTNQTSMYLCASRLTGELFFGEGSRLTVL.

This clonotype came up many times. V usage is TRBV28 and J usage is TRBJ1-2, with a possible D match to TRBD1 (6 bases). Trimming shortened V by 2 bases and J by 4 bases, and 14 bases separated the two germline ends. The CDR3 totals 15 residues. Germline V gene sequence: CDR1 MDHEN, CDR2 SYDVKM. The CDR3 is CASSLHAGAVYGYTF. CDR3 bases: TGTGCCAGCAGTTTACACGCAGGGGCGGTCTATGGCTACACCTTC.

This clonotype has ten or more counts. V and J are TRBV4-2 and TRBJ1-2; D is undetermined. Per germline, CDR1 LGHNA and CDR2 YNFKEQ. The CDR3 covers 13 residues. V lost 4 bases, J lost 6 bases, and 12 bases lay in between. The CDR3 DNA is TGTGCCAGCAGCCTCCGACAATCGGATGGCTACACCTTC. Translating gives CASSLRQSDGYTF.

V usage is TRBV13 and J usage is TRBJ1-6; maybe TRBD1 (5 bases). The CDR3 spans 16 residues. Deletions cut 0 bases from V and 8 bases from J, with 14 bases between. In germline, CDR1 is PRHDT, CDR2 FYEKMQ (reference sequence). The CDR3 sequence: CASSLGLQGPYSPLHF. CDR3 nucleotide sequence: TGTGCCAGCAGCTTAGGGCTCCAGGGCCCTTATTCACCCCTCCACTTT. Full variable domain (outside the CDR3, taken from reference TRBV13 and TRBJ1-6): AAGVIQSPRHLIKEKRETATLKCYPIPRHDTVYWYQQGPGQDPQFLISFYEKMQSDKGSIPDRFSAQQFSDYHSELNMSSLELGDSALYFCASSLGLQGPYSPLHFGNGTRLTVT.

This clonotype was found many times. V gene TRBV18 combines with J gene TRBJ2-4; no firm D call. The end of the DNA is better explained by TRBJ1-2, so the J call may be wrong. The CDR3 extends over 15 amino acids. In germline, CDR1 is KGHSH, CDR2 LQKENI. The CDR3 loop reads CASSPTSLRPVGYTF. The CDR3 DNA sequence: TGTGCCAGCTCACCTACCTCGTTGAGGCCTGTGGGCTACACCTTC.

This clonotype has only a few counts. This sequence joins TRBV20-1 and TRBJ2-3, with a tentative D call TRBD1 (5 bases). The CDR3 runs to 13 residues. Germline V gene lookup returns CDR1 DFQATT and CDR2 SNEGSKA (reference sequence). The germline V and J ends were trimmed by 1 base and 4 bases, with 9 bases remaining between them. The CDR3 loop reads CSARAGSADTQYF. In nucleotides, the CDR3 is TGCAGTGCTAGAGCAGGGTCGGCAGATACGCAGTATTTT.

Many counts were recorded for this clonotype. The rearrangement joins TRBV30 to TRBJ2-7, with 11 bases identical to TRBD2. Looked up from germline, CDR1 is GTSNPN and CDR2 is SVGIG (reference sequence). CDR3 length: 14 amino acids. Trimming removed 0 bases from V and 7 bases from J; junction bases left unmatched: 5. In DNA, the CDR3 is TGTGCCTGGAGTGTACTAGCGGGAGCAGGGGAGCAGTACTTC. Encoded protein: CAWSVLAGAGEQYF. Variable domain in full (rest from reference TRBV30 and TRBJ2-7): SQTIHQWPATLVQPVGSPLSLECTVEGTSNPNLYWYRQAAGRGLQLLFYSVGIGQISSEVPQNLSASRPQDRQFILSSKKLLLSDSGFYLCAWSVLAGAGEQYFGPGTRLTVT.

The chain recombines TRBV20-1 with TRBJ2-2; the D gene is possibly TRBD2 (7 bases). The CDR3 totals 15 residues. Germline V CDR1 and CDR2: DFQATT, SNEGSKA (reference sequence). The ends were cut back, 7 bases at V and 1 base at J, with 16 bases in the middle. The CDR3 DNA reads as TGCAGTGTCAAGAGGGGGGGGGTGAACACCGGGGAGCTGTTTTTT. This translates into CSVKRGGVNTGELFF.

This clonotype has ten or more counts. No conserved phenylalanine or tryptophan ends this CDR3, so it is likely a read error. The V call is TRBV28, the J call TRBJ2-7; D remains ambiguous. V was pared by 3 bases and J by 10 bases, with 4 bases between. The CDR3 consists of 9 residues. CDR1 and CDR2 (germline): MDHEN, SYDVKM. This chain's CDR3 is CASSFRQYL. The CDR3 bases are TGTGCCAGCAGTTTCCGCCAGTACCTC.

This clonotype came up many times. J is TRBJ2-1 and V is TRBV30; D is unresolved. This CDR3 contains 13 residues. Germline loops: CDR1 GTSNPN, CDR2 SVGIG (reference sequence). The V and J ends lost 2 bases and 8 bases respectively, with 13 bases between them. CDR3: CAWSPRPSYEQFF. CDR3 nucleotides: TGTGCCTGGAGTCCCCGCCCTTCCTATGAGCAGTTCTTC.

In this sample, this clonotype turned up many times. The J gene is TRBJ1-1, the V gene TRBV19, with a possible D match to TRBD1 (5 bases). Trimming removed 1 base at V and 0 bases at J, with 9 bases between. The CDR3 consists of 15 residues. Looked up from germline, CDR1 is LNHDA and CDR2 is SQIVND (reference sequence). The CDR3 DNA follows: TGTGCCAGTAGTATAGGGGGCAGGATGAACACTGAAGCTTTCTTT. It codes for CASSIGGRMNTEAFF.

This clonotype was seen repeatedly, ten times or more. The chain recombines TRBV27 with TRBJ2-7; maybe TRBD2 (5 bases). Trimming stripped 5 bases from V and 5 bases from J, with 13 bases between. CDR1 is MNHEY, CDR2 SMNVEV, per germline (reference sequence). The CDR3 is made up of 13 amino acids. The CDR3 bases are TGTGCCAGCAGTCATACAGAGGGTGACGAGCAGTACTTC. Amino acids: CASSHTEGDEQYF.

The DNA for the CDR3 is TGCAGTGCTGGTGACCCGGGACAGGGTAAATACGAGCAGTACTTC. Translated, it gives CSAGDPGQGKYEQYF. The rearrangement uses TRBV20-1 and TRBJ2-7; the match to TRBD1 covers 9 bases. CDR3 size: 15 residues. The ends lost 5 bases at V and 4 bases at J; junction bases unmatched: 12. Germline lookup yields CDR1 DFQATT and CDR2 SNEGSKA (reference sequence).

The J gene is TRBJ1-5, the V gene TRBV7-9; 7 nucleotides agree with TRBD1. Per the germline V gene, CDR1 is SEHNR and CDR2 is FQNEAQ (reference sequence). Trimming removed 3 bases from V and 3 bases from J; junction bases left unmatched: 8. CDR3 size: 16 residues. The CDR3 loop is CASSLGVEGANQPQHF. CDR3 DNA sequence: TGTGCCAGCAGCTTGGGGGTCGAGGGGGCCAATCAGCCCCAGCATTTT. The whole variable domain, filled in from reference TRBV7-9 and TRBJ1-5, reads DTGVSQNPRHKITKRGQNVTFRCDPISEHNRLYWYRQTLGQGPEFLTYFQNEAQLEKSRLLSDRFSAERPKGSFSTLEIQRTEQGDSAMYLCASSLGVEGANQPQHFGDGTRLSIL.

This clonotype was seen once. This chain joins TRBV28 and TRBJ2-3; D may be TRBD1 or TRBD2 (6 bases each). The CDR3 totals 14 residues. CDR1 is MDHEN and CDR2 is SYDVKM in the germline V gene. The V gene lost 7 bases and the J gene lost 11 bases, with 22 bases spanning the gap. The CDR3 nucleotides are TGTGCCAGCACTCTCTGGACAGCGCGGGATGGGCAGTATTTT. Its protein is CASTLWTARDGQYF.

This clonotype was detected a few times. The genes are TRBV29-1 and TRBJ2-5; possibly TRBD2 for D (7 bases). CDR3 length: 12 residues. Germline V gene lookup returns CDR1 SQVTM and CDR2 ANQGSEA. V was shortened by 5 bases and J by 7 bases, with 14 bases between the two germline ends. The CDR3 DNA is TGCAGCGTTAGGGGGGAGGGCCGGACCCAGTACTTC. This codes for CSVRGEGRTQYF.

The chain joins TRBV10-3 to TRBJ2-7, with D perhaps assigned TRBD1 or TRBD2 (5 bases each). This CDR3 has 14 amino acids. Germline V CDR1 and CDR2: ENHRY, SYGVKD. The V end was cut by 3 bases, the J end by 4 bases, with 13 bases between. The CDR3 DNA sequence: TGTGCCATCAGTGACCCCGGGAAGGGGTACGAGCAGTACTTC. It is translated as CAISDPGKGYEQYF.

This clonotype was counted many times. The rearrangement joins TRBV11-3 to TRBJ1-6; the match to TRBD1 covers 10 bases. CDR1 is SGHNT, CDR2 YENEEA, per germline. The CDR3 is 17 amino acids. V lost 5 bases, J lost 10 bases, and 14 bases stayed unmatched. Here the CDR3 DNA reads TGTGCCAGCAGCCTACCTTTAGTGACAGGGGGCGAATCACCCCTCCACTTT. Protein sequence: CASSLPLVTGGESPLHF.

The rearrangement uses TRBV7-6 and TRBJ2-5; maybe TRBD1 (6 bases). The length of the CDR3 is 12 residues. The germline CDR1 and CDR2 sequences are SGHVS and FNYEAQ. V shed 7 bases and J shed 7 bases, with 13 bases lying between them. CDR3 in DNA: TGTGCCAGCAATGGCATAGGGGGGACCCAGTACTTC. Its protein product is CASNGIGGTQYF.

This clonotype was counted only a few times. The rearrangement uses TRBV6-1 and TRBJ2-1; D is unclear. The CDR3 sequence is 14 residues long. Germline CDR1 reads MNHNS; CDR2 reads SASEGT. The V end was cut by 6 bases, the J end by 2 bases, with 11 bases between. CDR3 region: CASSPTYTYNEQFF. CDR3 nucleotides: TGTGCCAGCAGCCCGACATATACCTACAATGAGCAGTTCTTC.

This clonotype occurred many times. This chain connects TRBV11-2 to TRBJ1-3; tentative D call: TRBD1 (6 bases). Germline CDR1 reads SGHAT; CDR2 reads FQNNGV. The V gene lost 4 bases and the J gene lost 4 bases, with 23 bases spanning the gap. The CDR3 has 18 residues. CDR3 in amino acids: CASSYQSFGRGTGNTIYF. The CDR3 nucleotides are TGTGCCAGCAGCTACCAATCTTTCGGCAGGGGCACCGGAAACACCATATATTTT.

The rearrangement links TRBV11-2 to TRBJ2-1; 14 nucleotides match TRBD2. Germline V gene sequence: CDR1 SGHAT, CDR2 FQNNGV. V gave up 4 bases and J gave up 6 bases; unmatched junction bases: 5. CDR3 length equals 16 residues. Here the CDR3 DNA reads TGTGCCAGCAGCTCCGGACTAGCGGGAGGCCTCAATGAGCAGTTCTTC. Translation: CASSSGLAGGLNEQFF.

V usage is TRBV9 and J usage is TRBJ1-2; the match to TRBD1 covers 7 bases. Germline V gives CDR1 SGDLS, CDR2 YYNGEE. The CDR3 length is 15 residues. J lost 6 bases, V lost 5 bases, and 13 bases had no gene match. CDR3 DNA sequence: TGTGCCAGCAGACTCCGGGACAGCGAGTCGGATGGCTACACCTTC. This sequence encodes CASRLRDSESDGYTF.